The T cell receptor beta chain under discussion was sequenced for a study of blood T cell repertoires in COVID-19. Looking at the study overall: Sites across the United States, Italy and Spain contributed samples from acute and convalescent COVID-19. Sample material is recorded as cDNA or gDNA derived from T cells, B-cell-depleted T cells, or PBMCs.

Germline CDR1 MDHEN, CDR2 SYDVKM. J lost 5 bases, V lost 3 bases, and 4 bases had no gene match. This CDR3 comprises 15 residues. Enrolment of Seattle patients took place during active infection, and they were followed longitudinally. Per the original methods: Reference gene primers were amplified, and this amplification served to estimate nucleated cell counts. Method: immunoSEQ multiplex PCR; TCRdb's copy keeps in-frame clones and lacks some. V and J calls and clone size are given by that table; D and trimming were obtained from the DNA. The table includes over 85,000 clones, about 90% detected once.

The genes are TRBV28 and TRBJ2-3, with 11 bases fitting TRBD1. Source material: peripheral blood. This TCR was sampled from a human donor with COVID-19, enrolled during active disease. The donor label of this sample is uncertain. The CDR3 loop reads CASSLWTGGKDTQYF. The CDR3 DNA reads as TGTGCCAGCAGTTTGTGGACAGGGGGCAAAGATACGCAGTATTTT.